The next 14 T cell receptor beta chains were all read from a single sample in a study of blood T cells in healthy people across ages. It was with a sample-barcoded 5' primer and a J-beta primer mix that a second PCR of roughly 7 to 12 cycles was run. TCRdb re-called the 5' RACE reads through MiXCR, storing one row per CDR3 protein. The sample comprises just over 1 million distinct CDR3 sequences, 40% to 55% of which are singletons, and about 20% rests with the top ten. Input material: blood. The receptors were gathered from a woman in her fifties or sixties in good health.

This clonotype was observed a handful of times. CDR3 amino acids: CASSSGQNTEAFF. The CDR3 DNA reads as TGTGCCAGCAGCTCGGGACAGAACACTGAAGCTTTCTTT. The V call is TRBV27, the J call TRBJ1-1, with D perhaps matching TRBD1 (6 bases). CDR3 length: 13 residues. V was clipped by 6 bases and J by 1 base, with 9 bases between them. Germline-derived CDR1 and CDR2 are MNHEY and SMNVEV (reference sequence).

V is TRBV12-3 or TRBV12-4 and J is TRBJ2-1, with D possibly called TRBD1 or TRBD2 (5 bases each). Between the trimmed V and J ends, which lost 4 bases and 10 bases, there was a span of 20 bases. CDR3 length: 15 amino acids. The chain's CDR3 is CASSSPGRRVGEQFF. The CDR3 DNA reads as TGTGCCAGCAGTTCACCGGGACGGCGAGTCGGAGAGCAGTTCTTC.

The J gene is TRBJ2-1, the V gene TRBV27; the D gene is possibly TRBD2 (8 bases). V lost 6 bases to trimming and J lost 8 bases, with 23 bases between them. This CDR3 is built from 16 residues. CDR1 and CDR2 from the germline V gene are MNHEY and SMNVEV (reference sequence). The CDR3 sequence: CASSSGGLELGDEQFF. The CDR3 DNA sequence: TGTGCCAGCAGCTCAGGGGGACTAGAGCTCGGAGATGAGCAGTTCTTC.

CDR3 sequence: CASSLEAGGVYEQYF. The CDR3, as DNA: TGTGCCAGCAGCTTGGAGGCAGGGGGCGTCTACGAGCAGTACTTC. The chain joins TRBV5-8 to TRBJ2-5; 8 bases are shared with TRBD1. The end of the DNA aligns better with TRBJ2-7, so the J call may be wrong. The V gene's germline CDR1 is SGHTS and CDR2 YDEGEE. This CDR3 comprises 15 residues.

The genes are TRBV7-9 and TRBJ1-6, with 8 positions matching TRBD1. The CDR3 loop spans 17 amino acids. Unmatched junction bases numbered 12, after V lost 1 base and J lost 10 bases. Per germline, CDR1 SEHNR and CDR2 FQNEAQ (reference sequence). The DNA of the CDR3 is TGTGCCAGCAGCTTAGGTTCGGCAGGGGGCAGCAGGTCACCCCTCCACTTT. Its protein is CASSLGSAGGSRSPLHF.

The chain carries TRBV29-1 and TRBJ2-7, with unresolved D. CDR3 length: 13 residues. Germline V lookup: CDR1 SQVTM, CDR2 ANQGSEA. Trimming pared 1 base from V and 2 bases from J, leaving 9 bases between. The CDR3 here is CSVEVGRAYEQYF. The CDR3 DNA reads TGCAGCGTTGAAGTGGGCCGAGCCTACGAGCAGTACTTC.

This chain uses TRBV12-3 or TRBV12-4 with TRBJ2-1; possibly TRBD2 for D (6 bases). The CDR3 is made up of 14 amino acids. Between the trimmed V and J ends, which lost 6 bases and 6 bases, there was a span of 15 bases. CDR3 DNA: TGTGCCAGCAGCCTTCGGTTGGAGGGCAATGAGCAGTTCTTC. Residues: CASSLRLEGNEQFF.

The V gene is TRBV28, the J gene TRBJ2-4; 11 bases are shared with TRBD1. The end of the DNA aligns better with TRBJ2-5, so the J call may be wrong. The CDR3 contains 15 residues. Germline-derived CDR1 and CDR2 are MDHEN and SYDVKM. The CDR3 nucleotides read TGTGCCAGCATGGGACAGGGGGTTGCCCAAGAGACCCAGTACTTC. Its translation: CASMGQGVAQETQYF.

The gene calls are TRBV7-9 and TRBJ2-3, with 8 bases lining up with TRBD1. Per germline, CDR1 SEHNR and CDR2 FQNEAQ (reference sequence). V lost 6 bases, J lost 7 bases, and 3 bases stayed unmatched. The CDR3 consists of 12 residues. The CDR3 is CASSGQGHTQYF. The CDR3 nucleotides read TGTGCCAGCAGTGGACAGGGACATACGCAGTATTTT.

This clonotype was found a few times. This may be a read error: a much more frequent sequence differs by one nucleotide. The DNA of the CDR3 is TGTGCCAGCAGTGAATGGAGGGGTGAGACCCAGTTCTTC. Its protein product is CASSEWRGETQFF. The chain is built from TRBV25-1 and TRBJ2-1; the D gene is possibly TRBD2 (6 bases). The CDR3 contains 13 residues. Trimming pared 1 base from V and 13 bases from J, leaving 14 bases between. CDR1 and CDR2 from the germline V gene are MGHDK and SYGVNS.

The table lists this clonotype with a few counts. The gene calls are TRBV5-5 and TRBJ2-1; D is unresolved. The germline V and J ends were trimmed by 0 bases and 7 bases, with 8 bases remaining between them. Germline assignment: CDR1 SGHKS and CDR2 YYEKEE (reference sequence). The CDR3 covers 13 residues. The CDR3 nucleotides are TGTGCCAGCAGCTTGGCCAGCTGGAATGAGCAGTTCTTC. Translated, it gives CASSLASWNEQFF.

The chain uses TRBV5-1 and TRBJ1-1; unclear D gene. CDR1 and CDR2 (germline): SGHRS, YFSETQ. V was shortened by 3 bases and J by 1 base, with 10 bases between the two germline ends. This CDR3 has 14 amino acids. The CDR3 loop reads CASSSARANTEAFF. In nucleotides, the CDR3 is TGCGCCAGCAGCTCGGCAAGGGCGAACACTGAAGCTTTCTTT.

The chain uses TRBV6-5 and TRBJ1-2; 8 bases are shared with TRBD1. The CDR3 covers 13 residues. V shed 7 bases and J 5 bases; nucleotides not matched to a gene: 6. Germline V gives CDR1 MNHEY, CDR2 SVGAGI. The CDR3 region has the DNA TGTGCCAGCACCCAAGACAGGGGTTATGGCTACACCTTC. Translated: CASTQDRGYGYTF.

The V and J genes are TRBV20-1 and TRBJ2-7; 7 bases are shared with TRBD2. There are 14 residues in the CDR3. Germline-derived CDR1 and CDR2 are DFQATT and SNEGSKA (reference sequence). The V segment lost 3 bases and the J segment 4 bases; nucleotides outside the gene matches: 9. The CDR3 region is CSARGTTLQYEQYF. CDR3 nucleotides: TGCAGTGCTAGGGGGACTACACTCCAATACGAGCAGTACTTC.